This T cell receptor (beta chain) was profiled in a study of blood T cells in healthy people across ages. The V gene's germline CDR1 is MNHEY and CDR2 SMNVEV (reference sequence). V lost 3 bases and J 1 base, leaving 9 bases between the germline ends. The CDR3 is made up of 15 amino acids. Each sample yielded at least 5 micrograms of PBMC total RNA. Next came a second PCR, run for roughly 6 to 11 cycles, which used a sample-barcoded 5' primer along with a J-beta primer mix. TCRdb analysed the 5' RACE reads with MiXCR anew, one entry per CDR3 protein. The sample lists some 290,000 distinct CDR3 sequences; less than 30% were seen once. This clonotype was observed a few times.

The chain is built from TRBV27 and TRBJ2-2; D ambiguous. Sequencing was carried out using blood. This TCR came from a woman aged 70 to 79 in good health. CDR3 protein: CASSLLNQNTGELFF. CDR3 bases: TGTGCCAGCAGTTTGTTGAATCAGAACACCGGGGAGCTGTTTTTT.